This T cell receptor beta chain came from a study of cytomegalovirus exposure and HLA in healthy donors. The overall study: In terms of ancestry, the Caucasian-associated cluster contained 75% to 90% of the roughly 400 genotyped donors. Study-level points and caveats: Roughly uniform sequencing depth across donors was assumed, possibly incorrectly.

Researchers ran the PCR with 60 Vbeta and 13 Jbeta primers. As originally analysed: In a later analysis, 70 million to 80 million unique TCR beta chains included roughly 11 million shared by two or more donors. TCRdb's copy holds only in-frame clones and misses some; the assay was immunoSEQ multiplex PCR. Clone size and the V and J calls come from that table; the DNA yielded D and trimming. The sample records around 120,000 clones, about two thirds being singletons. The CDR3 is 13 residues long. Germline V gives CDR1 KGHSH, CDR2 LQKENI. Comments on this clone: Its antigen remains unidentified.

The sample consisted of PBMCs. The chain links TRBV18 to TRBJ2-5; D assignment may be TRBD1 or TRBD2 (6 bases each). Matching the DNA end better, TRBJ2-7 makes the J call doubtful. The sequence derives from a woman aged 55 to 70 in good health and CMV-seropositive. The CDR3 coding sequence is TGTGCCAGCTCACCAGGAGGGGGCTACGAGCAGTACTTC. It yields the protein CASSPGGGYEQYF.